The rows below give T cell receptor beta chains drawn from one sample of a study of shared clonotypes between healthy human individuals. TCRdb keeps only in-frame clones here, not all; method: immunoSEQ multiplex PCR. The data show over 2 million clones, just under 95% seen once. Sequenced material: naive CD8+ T cells sorted from blood. The receptors stem from a young man in good health. Both conserved end residues are part of each CDR3. D genes are given only for firm matches. The size of a clone is reported for some rows only, either as once, few or many, or as a class for expanded clones.

clone_size j_call v_call cdr3_length d_call cdr3_aa cdr3_nt
- TRBJ1-2 TRBV23-1 10 - CASYRYGYTF TGCGCCAGTTATCGCTATGGCTACACCTTC
- TRBJ2-7 TRBV6-5 15 TRBD2 CASSPLAGGPYEQYF TGTGCCAGCAGTCCGCTAGCGGGAGGCCCCTACGAGCAGTACTTC
- TRBJ1-1 TRBV7-9 17 - CASSLDLTVGGNTEAFF TGTGCCAGCAGCTTAGATTTGACAGTCGGGGGGAACACTGAAGCTTTCTTT
- TRBJ1-3 TRBV7-2 17 TRBD1 CASSLDPWQGARNTIYF TGTGCCAGCAGCTTAGATCCCTGGCAGGGGGCAAGGAACACCATATATTTT
- TRBJ1-1 TRBV28 11 - CASRRTGEAFF TGTGCCAGCAGACGGACCGGTGAAGCTTTCTTT
once TRBJ2-2 TRBV9 17 TRBD2 CASSDSSGRADTGELFF TGTGCCAGCAGCGATTCTAGCGGGAGGGCCGATACCGGGGAGCTGTTTTTT
- TRBJ1-2 TRBV30 14 TRBD1 CAWKQGAADYGYTF TGTGCCTGGAAACAGGGGGCTGCGGATTATGGCTACACCTTC
- TRBJ2-3 TRBV9 15 - CASSASSQSTDTQYF TGTGCCAGCAGCGCCTCATCACAAAGCACAGATACGCAGTATTTT
- TRBJ2-7 TRBV10-3 14 TRBD2 CAISGGEGPYEQYF TGTGCCATCAGTGGGGGGGAGGGTCCCTACGAGCAGTACTTC
once TRBJ1-2 TRBV15 13 - CATSRETDYGYTF TGTGCCACCAGCAGAGAAACGGACTATGGCTACACCTTC
- TRBJ2-5 TRBV6-6 14 - CASSYSKDQETQYF TGTGCCAGCAGTTACTCGAAGGACCAAGAGACCCAGTACTTC
- TRBJ2-1 TRBV7-9 11 - CASSFLDEQFF TGTGCCAGCAGCTTCTTGGATGAGCAGTTCTTC
- TRBJ2-3 TRBV2 14 - CASRATGFTDTQYF TGTGCCAGCCGCGCAACAGGCTTCACAGATACGCAGTATTTT
- TRBJ1-1 TRBV30 8 - CAFAGQVF TGTGCCTTTGCTGGGCAGGTCTTT
- TRBJ2-7 TRBV5-6 13 - CASSLYISYEQYF TGTGCCAGCAGCTTGTATATCTCCTACGAGCAGTACTTC
- TRBJ2-1 TRBV10-1 15 - CASSDRRDNYNEQFF TGCGCCAGCAGTGACAGAAGGGACAATTACAATGAGCAGTTCTTC
once TRBJ2-2 TRBV27 19 - CASRTILTTGVEDTGELFF TGTGCCAGCAGAACTATATTGACAACTGGCGTAGAGGACACCGGGGAGCTGTTTTTT
- TRBJ1-2 TRBV7-6 18 TRBD1 CASSLSPGQGAGSYGYTF TGTGCCAGCAGCTTAAGCCCGGGACAGGGGGCAGGATCCTATGGCTACACCTTC
- TRBJ2-7 TRBV11-2 14 - CASSLVPEGHEQYF TGTGCCAGCAGCCTCGTCCCGGAGGGCCACGAGCAGTACTTC
- TRBJ2-1 TRBV21-1 12 - CAFWPFYNEQFF TGTGCCTTTTGGCCCTTCTACAATGAGCAGTTCTTC
- TRBJ2-3 TRBV6-1 15 - CASSEEWKDTDTQYF TGTGCCAGCAGTGAGGAGTGGAAGGACACAGATACGCAGTATTTT
- TRBJ2-7 TRBV7-9 16 TRBD2 CASSLSASGRSPEQYF TGTGCCAGCAGCTTATCGGCTAGCGGGAGGTCCCCCGAGCAGTACTTC
- TRBJ2-1 TRBV7-8 16 - CASSLPSGTPRDEQFF TGTGCCAGCAGCCTGCCTTCTGGGACACCACGAGATGAGCAGTTCTTC
- TRBJ2-2 TRBV30 14 - CAWSVPPSSGELFF TGTGCCTGGAGTGTACCACCCTCATCCGGGGAGCTGTTTTTT
once TRBJ2-6 TRBV29-1 13 - CSVVATGANVLTF TGCAGCGTTGTGGCAACTGGGGCCAACGTCCTGACTTTC
- TRBJ2-2 TRBV13 15 TRBD1 CASSQRTGSTGELFF TGTGCCAGCAGCCAGAGGACAGGGAGCACCGGGGAGCTGTTTTTT
once TRBJ2-1 TRBV10-2 13 TRBD2 CASSGSGRGEQFF TGCGCCAGCAGCGGTAGCGGGAGAGGTGAGCAGTTCTTC
- TRBJ2-1 TRBV4-1 17 - CASSQESATHSYNEQFF TGCGCCAGCAGCCAAGAATCCGCGACACACTCCTACAATGAGCAGTTCTTC
- TRBJ1-4 TRBV15 15 - CATSRWPDLEEKLFF TGTGCCACCAGCAGATGGCCCGACTTGGAGGAAAAACTGTTTTTT
once TRBJ2-2 TRBV18 13 - CASSRGPTGELFF TGTGCCAGCTCAAGGGGCCCCACCGGGGAGCTGTTTTTT
- TRBJ2-7 TRBV11-2 15 TRBD1 CASSLDRGHSYEQYF TGTGCCAGCAGCTTGGACAGGGGGCACTCCTACGAGCAGTACTTC
once TRBJ2-3 TRBV4-2 17 - CASSQDIEEMFQDTQYF TGTGCCAGCAGCCAGGATATCGAGGAAATGTTTCAAGATACGCAGTATTTT
- TRBJ2-1 TRBV4-1 16 TRBD2 CASSQEGLAGVNEQFF TGCGCCAGCAGCCAAGAGGGACTAGCGGGGGTGAATGAGCAGTTCTTC
- TRBJ1-1 TRBV5-6 14 - CASSMGRGGTEAFF TGTGCCAGCAGCATGGGGCGGGGAGGCACTGAAGCTTTCTTT
- TRBJ2-2 TRBV27 14 TRBD1 CAGGDREGTGELFF TGTGCCGGAGGGGACAGGGAGGGTACCGGGGAGCTGTTTTTT
- TRBJ2-7 TRBV7-2 15 - CASSFSIGEGYEQYF TGTGCCAGCAGCTTCAGTATTGGCGAGGGCTACGAGCAGTACTTC
- TRBJ2-5 TRBV15 16 - CATSSLESTNQETQYF TGTGCCACCAGCTCCCTTGAAAGCACTAACCAAGAGACCCAGTACTTC
- TRBJ2-3 TRBV7-9 17 - CASSGFGQRSLTDTQYF TGTGCCAGCAGCGGATTCGGACAACGATCGCTCACAGATACGCAGTATTTT
once TRBJ2-2 TRBV7-9 16 - CASSSVDRANTGELFF TGTGCCAGCAGCTCCGTGGACAGAGCGAACACCGGGGAGCTGTTTTTT
once TRBJ2-1 TRBV27 17 TRBD1 CASSLSYDRAAYNEQFF TGTGCCAGCAGTTTATCATATGACAGGGCAGCCTACAATGAGCAGTTCTTC
- TRBJ2-3 TRBV5-1 15 TRBD2 CASSPRGEVTDTQYF TGCGCCAGCAGCCCCCGGGGGGAGGTCACAGATACGCAGTATTTT
- TRBJ2-7 TRBV4-3 16 - CASSQDLSAVPYEQYF TGCGCCAGCAGCCAAGATCTATCGGCCGTACCCTACGAGCAGTACTTC
once TRBJ2-3 TRBV4-1 13 - CASRQGYSDTQYF TGCGCCAGCAGACAGGGTTATTCGGATACGCAGTATTTT
- TRBJ2-7 TRBV9 13 - CATVRPSSYEQYF TGTGCCACCGTCCGGCCGAGCTCCTACGAGCAGTACTTC
- TRBJ2-7 TRBV7-9 15 TRBD1 CASEPTGLIPYEQYF TGTGCCAGCGAGCCGACAGGGTTAATCCCCTACGAGCAGTACTTC
- TRBJ2-1 TRBV5-1 11 - CASSLSVEQFF TGCGCCAGCAGCTTGTCTGTTGAGCAGTTCTTC
few TRBJ1-5 TRBV2 14 - CASSEAGGRGPQHF TGTGCCAGCAGTGAAGCAGGGGGAAGGGGGCCCCAGCATTTT
- TRBJ2-1 TRBV19 13 - CASSFWTYNEQFF TGTGCCAGTAGTTTTTGGACCTACAATGAGCAGTTCTTC
- TRBJ2-1 TRBV7-9 15 - CASSSRDRPYNEQFF TGTGCCAGCAGCTCTCGGGACCGCCCCTACAATGAGCAGTTCTTC
- TRBJ2-7 TRBV10-3 14 - CAISEGARNYEQYF TGTGCCATCAGTGAGGGGGCTAGAAACTACGAGCAGTACTTC
- TRBJ2-1 TRBV27 14 - CASSPIDSYNEQFF TGTGCCAGCAGTCCCATTGACAGTTATAATGAGCAGTTCTTC
- TRBJ1-1 TRBV6-5 14 TRBD1 CASSDRQGGTEAFF TGTGCCAGCAGTGACAGACAGGGAGGGACTGAAGCTTTCTTT
- TRBJ2-1 TRBV7-6 15 - CASSLGGYSYNEQFF TGTGCCAGCAGCTTAGGGGGCTACTCCTACAATGAGCAGTTCTTC
- TRBJ1-1 TRBV4-1 15 - CASSQEDFLTDEAFF TGCGCCAGCAGCCAAGAAGACTTCCTAACGGATGAAGCTTTCTTT
- TRBJ2-7 TRBV13 13 - CASSLTGGYEQYF TGTGCCAGCAGCTTAACGGGCGGCTACGAGCAGTACTTC
- TRBJ2-1 TRBV30 12 - CAWSELQGEQFF TGTGCCTGGAGCGAGTTACAGGGAGAGCAGTTCTTC
- TRBJ1-5 TRBV6-5 15 - CAPTRRGSDNQPQHF TGTGCCCCGACCCGGCGGGGGTCGGACAATCAGCCCCAGCATTTT
- TRBJ2-1 TRBV2 14 - CASSLAVHYNEQFF TGTGCCAGCTCCTTGGCCGTACACTACAATGAGCAGTTCTTC